The TCR beta chain described here comes from a study of blood T cell repertoires in COVID-19. Background on the study: PBMCs, B-cell-depleted T cells, or T cells provided the cDNA or gDNA that made up the material.

The germline V gene encodes CDR1 MNHEY and CDR2 SMNVEV (reference sequence). The V gene end was trimmed by 5 bases and the J gene end by 2 bases; junction bases not matched to a gene: 5. The CDR3 totals 15 residues. Sequencing was performed with immunoSEQ multiplex PCR; in TCRdb, only in-frame clones are kept and a portion is missing. Of 200,000 or so clones listed, roughly 79% were seen once; the top ten hold 6.9%. The TCR sequence derives from a human donor with acute or convalescent COVID-19. The donor label of this sample is uncertain. Specimen: peripheral blood. The V gene is TRBV27, the J gene TRBJ2-7; 11 bases agree with TRBD2. The CDR3 sequence: CASSAGTSGTYEQYF. In DNA form, the CDR3 reads TGTGCCAGCAGTGCCGGGACTAGCGGTACCTACGAGCAGTACTTC.